This T cell receptor (beta chain) was identified in a study of identical twins. The cDNA had a unique molecular identifier and a template-switch universal primer site. TCRdb ran MiXCR on the 5' RACE reads and lists one entry per CDR3 protein. This sample has 230,000 or so distinct CDR3 sequences; about 9% occur once, and the top ten carry 3%. About this clonotype itself: Its antigen is unidentified.

Broader study findings: The conclusions drew on cross-sectional statistical analysis instead of tracking the same donors. Twins' excess sharing was less marked for out-of-frame beta sequences. The models gave estimates that fell short of the out-of-frame TCR alpha sharing seen in monozygotic twins.

This sample also appeared in a second study, on yellow fever vaccine responses in identical twins.

This sequence was found in a woman under 30 in good health. The source material was CD8+ T cells sorted from blood.

CDR3 region: CASSPRERIEQYF. CDR3 sequence (DNA): TGTGCCAGCAGCCCCCGTGAGAGAATAGAGCAGTACTTC. The V and J genes are TRBV7-9 and TRBJ2-7; D unclear. The CDR3 spans 13 residues. V was trimmed by 5 bases and J by 7 bases, leaving 15 bases between them. Germline lookup yields CDR1 SEHNR and CDR2 FQNEAQ (reference sequence).